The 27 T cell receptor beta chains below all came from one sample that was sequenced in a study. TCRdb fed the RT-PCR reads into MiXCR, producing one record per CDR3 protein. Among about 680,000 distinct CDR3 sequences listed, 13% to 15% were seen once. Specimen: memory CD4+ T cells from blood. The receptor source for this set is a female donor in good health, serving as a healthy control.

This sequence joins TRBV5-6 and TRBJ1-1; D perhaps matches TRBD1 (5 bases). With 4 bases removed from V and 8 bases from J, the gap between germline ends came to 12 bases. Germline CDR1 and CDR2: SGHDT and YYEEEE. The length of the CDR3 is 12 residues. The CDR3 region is CASSTSTGEAFF. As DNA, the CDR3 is TGTGCCAGCAGCACTTCAACAGGAGAAGCTTTCTTT.

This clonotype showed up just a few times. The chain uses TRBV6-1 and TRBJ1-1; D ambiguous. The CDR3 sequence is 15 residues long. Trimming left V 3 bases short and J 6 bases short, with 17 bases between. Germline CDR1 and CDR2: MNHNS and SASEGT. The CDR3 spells CASSDRAKTGPEAFF. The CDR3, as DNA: TGTGCCAGCAGTGATAGGGCCAAAACTGGCCCTGAAGCTTTCTTT.

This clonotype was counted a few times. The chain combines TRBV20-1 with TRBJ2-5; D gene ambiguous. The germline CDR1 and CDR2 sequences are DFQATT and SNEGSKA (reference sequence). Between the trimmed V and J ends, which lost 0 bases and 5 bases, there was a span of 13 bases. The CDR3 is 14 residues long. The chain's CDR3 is CSARELGLGETQYF. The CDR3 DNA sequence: TGCAGTGCTAGAGAGTTGGGTTTAGGGGAGACCCAGTACTTC.

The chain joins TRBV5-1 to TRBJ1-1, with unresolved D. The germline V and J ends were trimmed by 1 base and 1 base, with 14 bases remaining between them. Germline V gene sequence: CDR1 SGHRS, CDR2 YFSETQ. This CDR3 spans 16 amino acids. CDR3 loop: CASSLSPAGQNTEAFF. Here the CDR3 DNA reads TGCGCCAGCAGCTTGTCTCCGGCAGGTCAGAACACTGAAGCTTTCTTT.

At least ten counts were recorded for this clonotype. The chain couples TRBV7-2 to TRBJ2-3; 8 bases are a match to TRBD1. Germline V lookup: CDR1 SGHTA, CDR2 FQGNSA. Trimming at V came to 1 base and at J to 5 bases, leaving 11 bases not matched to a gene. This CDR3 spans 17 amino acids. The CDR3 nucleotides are TGTGCCAGCAGCTTAGGCTCAGGGGGCCAATTAGGAGATACGCAGTATTTT. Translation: CASSLGSGGQLGDTQYF.

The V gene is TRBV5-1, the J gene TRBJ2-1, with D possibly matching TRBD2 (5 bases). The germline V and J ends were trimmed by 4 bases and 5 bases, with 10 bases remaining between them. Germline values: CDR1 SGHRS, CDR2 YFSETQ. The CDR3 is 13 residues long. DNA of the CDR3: TGCGCCAGCAGCACCCGGGGAGACAATGAGCAGTTCTTC. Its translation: CASSTRGDNEQFF.

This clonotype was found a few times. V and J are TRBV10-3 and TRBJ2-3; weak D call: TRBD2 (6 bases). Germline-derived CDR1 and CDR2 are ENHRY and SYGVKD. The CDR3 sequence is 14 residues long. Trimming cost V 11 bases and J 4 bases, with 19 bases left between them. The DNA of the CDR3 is TGTGCCTCCCGAGTGACGGAGGGCTCAGATACGCAGTATTTT. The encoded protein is CASRVTEGSDTQYF.

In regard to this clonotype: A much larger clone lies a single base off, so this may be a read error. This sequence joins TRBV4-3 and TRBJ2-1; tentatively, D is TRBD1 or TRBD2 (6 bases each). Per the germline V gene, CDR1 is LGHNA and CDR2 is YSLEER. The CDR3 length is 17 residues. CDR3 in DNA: TGCGCCAGCAGCCAAGACGGGGGTTGGACAGTTTACAATAAGCAGTTCTTC. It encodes CASSQDGGWTVYNKQFF.

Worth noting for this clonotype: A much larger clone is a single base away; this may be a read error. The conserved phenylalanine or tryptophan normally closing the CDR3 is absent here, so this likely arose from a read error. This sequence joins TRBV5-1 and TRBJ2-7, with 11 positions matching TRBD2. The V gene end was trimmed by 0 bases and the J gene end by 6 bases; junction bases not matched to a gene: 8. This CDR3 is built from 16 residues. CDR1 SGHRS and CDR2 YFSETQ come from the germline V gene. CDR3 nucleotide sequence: TGCGCCAGCAGCTTGGTTAGTAGCGGGAGGGGGCGCGAGCAGTACTCC. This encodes CASSLVSSGRGREQYS.

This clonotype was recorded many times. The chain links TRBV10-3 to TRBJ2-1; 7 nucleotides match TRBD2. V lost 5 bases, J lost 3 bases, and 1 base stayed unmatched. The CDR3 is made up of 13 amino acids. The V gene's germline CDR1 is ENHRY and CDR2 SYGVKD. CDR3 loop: CAISRGDYNEQFF. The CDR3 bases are TGTGCCATCAGTCGGGGGGACTACAATGAGCAGTTCTTC.

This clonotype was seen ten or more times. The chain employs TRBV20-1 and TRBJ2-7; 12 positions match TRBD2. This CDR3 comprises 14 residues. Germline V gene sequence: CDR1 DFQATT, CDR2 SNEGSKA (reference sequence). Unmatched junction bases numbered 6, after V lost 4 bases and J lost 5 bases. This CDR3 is CSATPLAGGDEQYF. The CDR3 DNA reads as TGCAGTGCTACCCCCCTAGCGGGAGGGGACGAGCAGTACTTC.

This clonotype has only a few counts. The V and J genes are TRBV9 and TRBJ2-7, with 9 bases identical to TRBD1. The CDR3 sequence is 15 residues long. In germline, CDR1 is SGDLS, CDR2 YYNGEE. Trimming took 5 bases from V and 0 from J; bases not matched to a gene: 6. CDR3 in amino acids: CASSRGTGISYEQYF. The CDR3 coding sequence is TGTGCCAGCAGTCGAGGGACAGGGATCTCCTACGAGCAGTACTTC.

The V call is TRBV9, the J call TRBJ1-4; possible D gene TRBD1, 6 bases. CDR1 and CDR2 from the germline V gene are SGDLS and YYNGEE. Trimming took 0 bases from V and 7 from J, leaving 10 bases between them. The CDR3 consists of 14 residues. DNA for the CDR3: TGTGCCAGCAGCGTAGGCCAGGGGAGTGAAAAACTGTTTTTT. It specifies CASSVGQGSEKLFF.

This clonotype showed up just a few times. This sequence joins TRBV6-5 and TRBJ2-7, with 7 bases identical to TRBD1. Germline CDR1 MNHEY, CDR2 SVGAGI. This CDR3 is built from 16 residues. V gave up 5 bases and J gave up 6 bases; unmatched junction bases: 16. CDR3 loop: CASSQKTGVATREQYF. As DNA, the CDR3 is TGTGCCAGCAGTCAAAAAACAGGGGTAGCTACTCGCGAGCAGTACTTC.

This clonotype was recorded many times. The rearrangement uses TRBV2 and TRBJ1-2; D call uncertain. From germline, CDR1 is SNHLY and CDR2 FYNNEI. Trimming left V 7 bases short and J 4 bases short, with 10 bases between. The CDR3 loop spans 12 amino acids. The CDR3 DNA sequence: TGTGCCAGCATCAGAGGCCTCTATGGCTACACCTTC. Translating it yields CASIRGLYGYTF.

CDR3: CASRGAIFNQPQHF. The CDR3 DNA sequence: TGTGCCAGCAGGGGGGCGATCTTCAATCAGCCCCAGCATTTT. The chain employs TRBV2 and TRBJ1-5; D may be TRBD1 (6 bases). V lost 6 bases and J lost 3, with 12 bases in between. Germline CDR1 is SNHLY and CDR2 is FYNNEI. The CDR3 covers 14 residues.

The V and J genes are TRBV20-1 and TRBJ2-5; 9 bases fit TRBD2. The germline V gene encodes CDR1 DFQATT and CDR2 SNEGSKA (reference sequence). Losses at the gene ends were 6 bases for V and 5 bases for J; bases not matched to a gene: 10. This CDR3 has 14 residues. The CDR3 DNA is TGCAGTGCCCCGCCAGCTAGCGGGGTGGAGACCCAGTACTTC. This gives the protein CSAPPASGVETQYF.

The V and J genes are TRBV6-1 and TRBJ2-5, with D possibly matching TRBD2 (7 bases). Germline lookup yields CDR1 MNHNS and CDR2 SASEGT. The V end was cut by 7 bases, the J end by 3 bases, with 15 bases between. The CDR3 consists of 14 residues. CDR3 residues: CASILRGGKETQYF. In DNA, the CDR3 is TGTGCCAGCATTCTAAGGGGGGGCAAAGAGACCCAGTACTTC.

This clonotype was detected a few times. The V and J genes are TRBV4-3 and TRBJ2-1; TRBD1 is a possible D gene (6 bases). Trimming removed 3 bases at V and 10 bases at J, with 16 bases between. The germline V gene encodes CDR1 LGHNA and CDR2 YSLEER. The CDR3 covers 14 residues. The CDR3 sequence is CASSHTNRDWEQFF. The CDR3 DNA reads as TGCGCCAGCAGCCATACGAACAGGGATTGGGAGCAGTTCTTC.

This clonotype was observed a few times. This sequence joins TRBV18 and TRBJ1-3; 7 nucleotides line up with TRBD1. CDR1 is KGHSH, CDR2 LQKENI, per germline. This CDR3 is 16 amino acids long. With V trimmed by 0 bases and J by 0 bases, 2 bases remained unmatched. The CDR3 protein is CASSPPGQLSGNTIYF. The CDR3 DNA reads TGTGCCAGCTCACCACCGGGACAGCTCTCTGGAAACACCATATATTTT.

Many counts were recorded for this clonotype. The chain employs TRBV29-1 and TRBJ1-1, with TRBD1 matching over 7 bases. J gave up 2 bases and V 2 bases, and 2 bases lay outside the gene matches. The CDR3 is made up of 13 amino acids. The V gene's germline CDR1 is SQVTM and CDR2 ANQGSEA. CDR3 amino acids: CSVERGRNTEAFF. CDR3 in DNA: TGCAGCGTTGAAAGGGGGCGTAACACTGAAGCTTTCTTT.

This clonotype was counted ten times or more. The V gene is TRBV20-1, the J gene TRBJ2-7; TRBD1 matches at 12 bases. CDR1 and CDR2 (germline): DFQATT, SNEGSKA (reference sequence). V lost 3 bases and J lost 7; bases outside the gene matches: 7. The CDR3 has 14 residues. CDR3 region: CSASSGQGASEQYF. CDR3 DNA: TGCAGTGCTAGCTCGGGACAGGGGGCGAGTGAGCAGTACTTC.

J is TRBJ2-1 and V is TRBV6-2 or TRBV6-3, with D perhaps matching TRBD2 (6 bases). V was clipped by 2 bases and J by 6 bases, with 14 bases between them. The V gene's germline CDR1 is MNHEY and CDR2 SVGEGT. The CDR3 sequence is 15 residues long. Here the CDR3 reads CASSYHGRALNEQFF. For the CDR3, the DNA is TGTGCCAGCAGTTACCACGGGAGAGCCCTCAATGAGCAGTTCTTC.

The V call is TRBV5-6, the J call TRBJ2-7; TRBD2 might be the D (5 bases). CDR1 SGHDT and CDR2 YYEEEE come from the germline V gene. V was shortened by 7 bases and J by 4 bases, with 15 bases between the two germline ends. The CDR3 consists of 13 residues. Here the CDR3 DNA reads TGTGCCAGCCTTCAGAGGGTTCGGTACGAGCAGTACTTC. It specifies CASLQRVRYEQYF.

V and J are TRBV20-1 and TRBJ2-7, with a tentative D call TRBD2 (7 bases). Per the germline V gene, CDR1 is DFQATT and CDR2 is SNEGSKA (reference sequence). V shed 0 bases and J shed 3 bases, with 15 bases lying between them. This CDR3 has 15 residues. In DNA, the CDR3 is TGCAGTGCTAGAGATTACAGGGAGGGAGACTACGAGCAGTACTTC. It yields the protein CSARDYREGDYEQYF.

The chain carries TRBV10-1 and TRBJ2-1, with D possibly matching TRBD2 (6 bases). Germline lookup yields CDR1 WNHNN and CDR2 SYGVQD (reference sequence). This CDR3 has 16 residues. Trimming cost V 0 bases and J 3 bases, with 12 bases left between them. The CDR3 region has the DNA TGCGCCAGCAGTGAGTCCCGGACTAAACTCTACAATGAGCAGTTCTTC. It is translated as CASSESRTKLYNEQFF.

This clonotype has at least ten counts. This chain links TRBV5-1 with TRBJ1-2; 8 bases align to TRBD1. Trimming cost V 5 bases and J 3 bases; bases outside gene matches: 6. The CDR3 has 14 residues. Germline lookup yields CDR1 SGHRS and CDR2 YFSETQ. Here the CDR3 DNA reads TGCGCCAGCAGTACCGGGACAGGTTACTATGGCTACACCTTC. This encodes CASSTGTGYYGYTF.